This T cell receptor (beta chain) is from a study of CD8 T cells in ankylosing spondylitis. Overall study results and limits: Past studies reported some motif variants in reactive arthritis synovial fluid and blood. It was reported that disease-linked clones were significantly enriched in matched ankylosing spondylitis synovial fluid. The authors found the disease-linked clones to be CD8+ and relatively rare in peripheral blood.

Concerning this clonotype: Antigen: not known.

Quantitative 5'-RACE with molecular barcodes generated TCR beta libraries. Each CDR3 protein is one row after TCRdb ran MiXCR on the 5' RACE reads. The table lists approximately 150,000 distinct CDR3 sequences, around a third of them singletons. The V and J ends lost 2 bases and 6 bases respectively, with 10 bases between them. This CDR3 comprises 13 residues. The germline gives CDR1 KGHSH, CDR2 LQKENI. This clonotype originated in a male donor with ankylosing spondylitis. The sample comprised synovial fluid, either unsorted or a sorted T cell fraction (not recorded which). The chain couples TRBV18 to TRBJ1-1; D unresolved. The CDR3 is CASSPSTGSEAFF. The CDR3 DNA reads TGTGCCAGCTCACCATCGACGGGCTCTGAAGCTTTCTTT.